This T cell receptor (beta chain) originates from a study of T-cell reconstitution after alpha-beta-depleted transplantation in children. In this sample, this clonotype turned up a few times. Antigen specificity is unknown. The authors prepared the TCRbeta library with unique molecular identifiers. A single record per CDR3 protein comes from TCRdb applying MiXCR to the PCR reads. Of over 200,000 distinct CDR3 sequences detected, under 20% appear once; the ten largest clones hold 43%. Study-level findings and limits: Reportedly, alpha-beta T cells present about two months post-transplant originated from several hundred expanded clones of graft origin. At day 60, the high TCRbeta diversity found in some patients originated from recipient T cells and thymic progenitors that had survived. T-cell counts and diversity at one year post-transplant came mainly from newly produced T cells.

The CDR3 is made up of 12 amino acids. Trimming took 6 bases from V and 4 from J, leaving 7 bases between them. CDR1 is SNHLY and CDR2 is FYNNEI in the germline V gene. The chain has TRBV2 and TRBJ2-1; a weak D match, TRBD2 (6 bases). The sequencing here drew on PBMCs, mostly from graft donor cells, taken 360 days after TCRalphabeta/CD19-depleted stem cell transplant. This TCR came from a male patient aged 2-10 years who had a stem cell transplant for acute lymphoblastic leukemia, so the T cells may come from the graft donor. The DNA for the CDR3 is TGTGCCAGCAGAGGAGGGTACAATGAGCAGTTCTTC. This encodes CASRGGYNEQFF. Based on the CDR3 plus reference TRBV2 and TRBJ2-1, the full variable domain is EPEVTQTPSHQVTQMGQEVILRCVPISNHLYFYWYRQILGQKVEFLVSFYNNEISEKSEIFDDQFSVERPDGSNFTLKIRSTKLEDSAMYFCASRGGYNEQFFGPGTRLTVL.